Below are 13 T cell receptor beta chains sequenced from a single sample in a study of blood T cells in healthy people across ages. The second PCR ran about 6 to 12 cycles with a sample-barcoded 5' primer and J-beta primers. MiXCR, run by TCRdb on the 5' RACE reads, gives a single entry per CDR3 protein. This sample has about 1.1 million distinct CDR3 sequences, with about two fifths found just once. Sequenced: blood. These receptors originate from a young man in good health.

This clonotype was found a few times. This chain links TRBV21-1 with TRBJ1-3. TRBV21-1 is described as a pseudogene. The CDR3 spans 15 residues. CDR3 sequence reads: CASSKSAVSGNTIYF. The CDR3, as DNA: TGTGCCAGCAGCAAAAGTGCGGTCTCTGGAAACACCATATATTTT.

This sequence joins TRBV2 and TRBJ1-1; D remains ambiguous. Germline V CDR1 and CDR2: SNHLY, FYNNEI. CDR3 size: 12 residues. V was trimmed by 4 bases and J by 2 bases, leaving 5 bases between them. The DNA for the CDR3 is TGTGCCAGCAGTGCGTCAAACACTGAAGCTTTCTTT. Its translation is CASSASNTEAFF.

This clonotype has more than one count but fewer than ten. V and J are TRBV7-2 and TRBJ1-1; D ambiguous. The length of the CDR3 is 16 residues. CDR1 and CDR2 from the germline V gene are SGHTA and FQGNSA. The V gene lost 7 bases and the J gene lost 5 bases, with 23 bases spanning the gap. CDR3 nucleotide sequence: TGTGCCAGCACCCAACCCGCGGACCGACCGGGGACTGAAGCTTTCTTT. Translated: CASTQPADRPGTEAFF.

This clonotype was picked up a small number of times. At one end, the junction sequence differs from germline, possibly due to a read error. The CDR3 spells CTSSPLQGTSGAINEQFF. The CDR3 DNA reads TGTACCAGCTCACCTCTACAAGGGACTAGCGGGGCAATCAATGAGCAGTTCTTC. V gene TRBV18 combines with J gene TRBJ2-1, with TRBD2 matching 13 bases. Per the germline V gene, CDR1 is KGHSH and CDR2 is LQKENI. The CDR3 runs to 18 residues.

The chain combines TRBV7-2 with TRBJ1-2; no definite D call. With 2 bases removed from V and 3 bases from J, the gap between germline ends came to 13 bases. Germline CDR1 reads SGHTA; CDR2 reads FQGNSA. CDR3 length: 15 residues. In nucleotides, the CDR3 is TGTGCCAGCAGCTTACTTTTGACGGAGCACTATGGCTACACCTTC. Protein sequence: CASSLLLTEHYGYTF.

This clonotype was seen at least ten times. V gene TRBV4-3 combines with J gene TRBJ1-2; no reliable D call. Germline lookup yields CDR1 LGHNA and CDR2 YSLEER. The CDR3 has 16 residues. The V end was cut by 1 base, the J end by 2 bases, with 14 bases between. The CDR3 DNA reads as TGCGCCAGCAGCCAAGCTCAGGAACCCACGAACTATGGCTACACCTTC. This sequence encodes CASSQAQEPTNYGYTF.

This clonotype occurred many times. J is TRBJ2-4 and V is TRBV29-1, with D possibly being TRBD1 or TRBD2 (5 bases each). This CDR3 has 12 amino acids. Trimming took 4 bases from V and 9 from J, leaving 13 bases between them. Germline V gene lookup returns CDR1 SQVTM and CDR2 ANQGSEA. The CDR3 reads CSVVPPGGIQYF. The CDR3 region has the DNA TGCAGCGTTGTACCCCCTGGGGGCATTCAGTACTTC.

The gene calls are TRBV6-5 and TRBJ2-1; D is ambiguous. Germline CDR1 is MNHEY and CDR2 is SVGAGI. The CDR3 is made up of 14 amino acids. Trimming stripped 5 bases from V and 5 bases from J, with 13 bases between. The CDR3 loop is CASSQFVLNNEQFF. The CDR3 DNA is TGTGCCAGCAGTCAATTCGTACTGAACAATGAGCAGTTCTTC.

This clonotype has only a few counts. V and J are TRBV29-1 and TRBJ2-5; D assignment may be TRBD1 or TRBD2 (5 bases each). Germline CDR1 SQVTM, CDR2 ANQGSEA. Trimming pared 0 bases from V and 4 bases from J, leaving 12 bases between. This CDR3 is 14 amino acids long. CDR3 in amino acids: CSVEEGGGAETQYF. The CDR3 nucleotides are TGCAGCGTTGAAGAGGGTGGGGGAGCAGAGACCCAGTACTTC. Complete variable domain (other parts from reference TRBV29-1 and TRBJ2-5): SAVISQKPSRDICQRGTSLTIQCQVDSQVTMMFWYRQQPGQSLTLIATANQGSEATYESGFVIDKFPISRPNLTFSTLTVSNMSPEDSSIYLCSVEEGGGAETQYFGPGTRLLVL.

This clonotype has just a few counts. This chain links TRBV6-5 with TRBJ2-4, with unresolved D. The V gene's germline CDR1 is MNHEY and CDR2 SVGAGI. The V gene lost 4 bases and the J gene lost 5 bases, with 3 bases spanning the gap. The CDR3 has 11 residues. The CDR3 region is CASSSQNIQYF. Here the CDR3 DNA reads TGTGCCAGCAGTTCACAAAACATTCAGTACTTC.

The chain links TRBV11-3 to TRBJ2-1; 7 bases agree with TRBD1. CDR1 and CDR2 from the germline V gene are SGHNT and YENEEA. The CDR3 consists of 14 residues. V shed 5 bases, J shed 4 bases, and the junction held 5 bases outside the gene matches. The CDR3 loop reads CASSGDRTYNEQFF. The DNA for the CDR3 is TGTGCCAGCAGCGGGGACAGAACTTACAATGAGCAGTTCTTC.

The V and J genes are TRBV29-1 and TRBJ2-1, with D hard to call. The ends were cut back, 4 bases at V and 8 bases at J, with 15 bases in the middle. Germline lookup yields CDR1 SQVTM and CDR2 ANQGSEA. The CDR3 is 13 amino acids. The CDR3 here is CSVAGYRGDEQFF. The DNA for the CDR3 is TGCAGCGTTGCCGGCTACCGCGGAGATGAGCAGTTCTTC.

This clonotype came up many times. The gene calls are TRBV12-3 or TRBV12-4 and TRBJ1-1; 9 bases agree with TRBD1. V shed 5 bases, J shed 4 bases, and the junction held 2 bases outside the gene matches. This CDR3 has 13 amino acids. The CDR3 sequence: CASSRDRATEAFF. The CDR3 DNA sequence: TGTGCCAGCAGTCGGGACAGGGCCACTGAAGCTTTCTTT.